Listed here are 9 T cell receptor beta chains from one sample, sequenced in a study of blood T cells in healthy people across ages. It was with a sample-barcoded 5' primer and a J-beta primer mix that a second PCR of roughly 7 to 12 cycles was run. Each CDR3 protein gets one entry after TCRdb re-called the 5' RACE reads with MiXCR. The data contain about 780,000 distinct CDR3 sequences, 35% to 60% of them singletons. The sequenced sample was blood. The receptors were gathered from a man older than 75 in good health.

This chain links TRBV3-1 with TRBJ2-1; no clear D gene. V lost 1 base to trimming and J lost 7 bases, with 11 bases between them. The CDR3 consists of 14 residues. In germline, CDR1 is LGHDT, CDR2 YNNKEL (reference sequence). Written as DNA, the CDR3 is TGTGCCAGCAGCCAAGGACGAGTCTCGAATGAGCAGTTCTTC. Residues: CASSQGRVSNEQFF.

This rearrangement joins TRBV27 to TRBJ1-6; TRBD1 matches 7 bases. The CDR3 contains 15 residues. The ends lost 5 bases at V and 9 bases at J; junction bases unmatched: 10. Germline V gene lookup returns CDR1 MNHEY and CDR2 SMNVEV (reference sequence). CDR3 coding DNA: TGTGCCAGCAGTCAATGGGACAGTCCCGGTTCACCCCTCCACTTT. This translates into CASSQWDSPGSPLHF.

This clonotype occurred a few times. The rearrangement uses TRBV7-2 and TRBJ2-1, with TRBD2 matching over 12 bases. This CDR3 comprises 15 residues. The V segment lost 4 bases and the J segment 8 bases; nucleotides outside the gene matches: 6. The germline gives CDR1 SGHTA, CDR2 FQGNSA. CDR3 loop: CASSYQTSGRDEQFF. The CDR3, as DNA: TGTGCCAGCAGCTATCAGACTAGCGGGAGAGATGAGCAGTTCTTC.

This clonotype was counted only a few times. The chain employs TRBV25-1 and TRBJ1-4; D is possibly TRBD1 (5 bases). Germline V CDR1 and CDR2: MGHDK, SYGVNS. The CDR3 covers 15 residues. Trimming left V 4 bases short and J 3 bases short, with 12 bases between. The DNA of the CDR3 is TGTGCCAGCAGTGGTATGGGGGGGTCTAATGAAAAACTGTTTTTT. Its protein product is CASSGMGGSNEKLFF. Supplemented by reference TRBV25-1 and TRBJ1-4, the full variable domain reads EADIYQTPRYLVIGTGKKITLECSQTMGHDKMYWYQQDPGMELHLIHYSYGVNSTEKGDLSSESTVSRIRTEHFPLTLESARPSHTSQYLCASSGMGGSNEKLFFGSGTQLSVL.

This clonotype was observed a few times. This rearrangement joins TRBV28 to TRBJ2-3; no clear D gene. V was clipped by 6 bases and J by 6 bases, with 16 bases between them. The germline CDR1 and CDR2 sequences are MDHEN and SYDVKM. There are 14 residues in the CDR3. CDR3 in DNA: TGTGCCAGCAGCCAAACCCCAAACGGCGATACGCAGTATTTT. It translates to CASSQTPNGDTQYF. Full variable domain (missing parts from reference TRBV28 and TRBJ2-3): DVKVTQSSRYLVKRTGEKVFLECVQDMDHENMFWYRQDPGLGLRLIYFSYDVKMKEKGDIPEGYSVSREKKERFSLILESASTNQTSMYLCASSQTPNGDTQYFGPGTRLTVL.

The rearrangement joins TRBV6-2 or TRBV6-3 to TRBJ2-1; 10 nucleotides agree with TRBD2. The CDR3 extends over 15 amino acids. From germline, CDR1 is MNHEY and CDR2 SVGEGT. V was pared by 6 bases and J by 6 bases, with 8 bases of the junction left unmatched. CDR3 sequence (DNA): TGTGCCAGCAGGGACTCTAGCGGGAGTTCCAATGAGCAGTTCTTC. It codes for CASRDSSGSSNEQFF.

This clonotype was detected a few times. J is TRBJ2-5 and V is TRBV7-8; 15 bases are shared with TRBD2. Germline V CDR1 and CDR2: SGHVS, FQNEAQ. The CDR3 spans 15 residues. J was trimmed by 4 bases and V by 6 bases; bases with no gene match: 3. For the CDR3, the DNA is TGTGCCAGCAGTTGGACTAGCGGGAGGGCAGAGACCCAGTACTTC. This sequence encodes CASSWTSGRAETQYF.

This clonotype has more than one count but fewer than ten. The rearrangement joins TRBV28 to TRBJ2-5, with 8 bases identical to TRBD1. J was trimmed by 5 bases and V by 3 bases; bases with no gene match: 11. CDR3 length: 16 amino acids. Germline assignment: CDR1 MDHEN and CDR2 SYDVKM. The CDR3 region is CASSFTGTGLRETQYF. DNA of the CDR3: TGTGCCAGCAGTTTTACCGGGACAGGTTTACGGGAGACCCAGTACTTC.

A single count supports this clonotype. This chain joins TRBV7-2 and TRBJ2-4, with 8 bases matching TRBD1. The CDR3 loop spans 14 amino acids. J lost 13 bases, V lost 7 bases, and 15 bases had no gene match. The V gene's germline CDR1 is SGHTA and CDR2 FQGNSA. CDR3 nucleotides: TGTGCCAGCACCCGGACAGGGCCTTCCTACGGGCAGTACTTC. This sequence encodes CASTRTGPSYGQYF.